The source of this TCR beta chain is a study of identical twins. TCRdb reanalysed the 5' RACE reads using MiXCR and keeps one entry per CDR3 protein. The table records about 1.7 million distinct CDR3 sequences, about 31% of them present only once. The CDR3 runs 14 residues. From germline, CDR1 is DFQATT and CDR2 SNEGSKA (reference sequence). Broader study findings: In monozygotic twins, models underestimated the sharing of out-of-frame TCR alpha. Out-of-frame alpha sequences shared by twins showed excess low generation probability.

Concerning this clonotype: What it recognizes is unknown. At one end, the junction sequence differs from germline, possibly due to a read error.

The source material was cord blood. This rearrangement joins TRBV20-1 to TRBJ2-1; D is unresolved. The sequence came from a newborn girl in good health. CDR3 in DNA: TGCAGTGCTCAGGACGGCTACTCCTACAGTGAGCAGTTCTTC. This gives the protein CSAQDGYSYSEQFF.